This is a list of T cell receptor beta chains from one sample in a study of blood T cell repertoires in COVID-19. The data were produced by immunoSEQ multiplex PCR, yet TCRdb's version contains in-frame clones alone and is incomplete. This repertoire shows some 220,000 clones, about 87% found once; its top ten account for around 2.7%. The specimen sequenced was PBMCs or T cells enriched from blood (not recorded which). These receptors all stem from a woman in her 30s who had recovered from COVID-19. Each CDR3 is given with its conserved first and last residue. Fields, in order: CDR3 length, D gene, clone size, J gene, V gene, CDR3 DNA, CDR3 protein. The D gene is left open where the match is weak. Size tells how often a clone was seen (once, few, many) or the class of an expanded clone, and some rows leave it out.

15 | TRBD2 | - | TRBJ2-1 | TRBV15 | TGTGCCACCAGCAGAGATGACGGGGGGGGCAATGAGCAGTTCTTC | CATSRDDGGGNEQFF
13 | TRBD1 | - | TRBJ1-2 | TRBV19 | TGTGCCAGTAAACGGGACAGGGTCTATGGCTACACCTTC | CASKRDRVYGYTF
14 | TRBD1 | - | TRBJ1-2 | TRBV6-5 | TGTGCCAGCAGCCTTAACAGGGGTGGCTATGGCTACACCTTC | CASSLNRGGYGYTF
13 | - | - | TRBJ2-3 | TRBV5-4 | TGTGCCAGCAGCAAAGCGGGCACAGATACGCAGTATTTT | CASSKAGTDTQYF
16 | TRBD2 | - | TRBJ2-1 | TRBV7-9 | TGTGCCAGCACCCAAGATCTAGCGGGGGGCTCGGATGAGCAGTTCTTC | CASTQDLAGGSDEQFF
16 | TRBD1 | - | TRBJ2-2 | TRBV5-1 | TGCGCCAGCAGCTTGGCGACAGGGGATCTCACCGGGGAGCTGTTTTTT | CASSLATGDLTGELFF
17 | TRBD1 | - | TRBJ1-1 | TRBV4-2 | TGTGCCAGCACTTCAAGAGGGGGCAGGATCGGTGTCGGTGAAGCTTTCTTT | CASTSRGGRIGVGEAFF
15 | TRBD1 | - | TRBJ2-2 | TRBV6-5 | TGTGCCAGCAGACCGGGACAGGGGGATACCGGGGAGCTGTTTTTT | CASRPGQGDTGELFF
15 | TRBD1 | - | TRBJ1-1 | TRBV7-8 | TGTGCCAGCAGCTTCCTGACAGGGGCGGTGTCTGAAGCTTTCTTT | CASSFLTGAVSEAFF
17 | - | - | TRBJ1-5 | TRBV1 | TGCACCAGCAGCCAAGATCGGGGACAGGAAACAAATCAGCCCCAGCATTTT | CTSSQDRGQETNQPQHF
13 | - | few | TRBJ1-1 | TRBV11-1 | TGTGCCAGCAGCTTAGATAGGAACACTGAAGCTTTCTTT | CASSLDRNTEAFF
15 | TRBD1 | - | TRBJ1-4 | TRBV18 | TGTGCCAGCTCACCAGTCTCAGGGGGAAATGAAAAACTGTTTTTT | CASSPVSGGNEKLFF
17 | - | - | TRBJ1-6 | TRBV4-3 | TGCGCCAGCAGCCAAGATCCCGGGGGAGGGTCTAACTCACCCCTCCACTTT | CASSQDPGGGSNSPLHF
13 | - | - | TRBJ1-4 | TRBV7-9 | TGTGCCAGCAGCTTGGGACTTAATGAAAAACTGTTTTTT | CASSLGLNEKLFF
12 | - | - | TRBJ1-2 | TRBV25-1 | TGTGCCAGCGCAGGGGCTAACTATGGCTACACCTTC | CASAGANYGYTF
13 | TRBD1 | - | TRBJ1-5 | TRBV12-3/TRBV12-4 | TGTGCCAGCAGAACAGGGGGCAATCAGCCCCAGCATTTT | CASRTGGNQPQHF
14 | TRBD1 | once | TRBJ1-2 | TRBV24-1 | TGTGCCACCAGTGACCCGGGACAGGGAGAAGGCTACACCTTC | CATSDPGQGEGYTF
13 | TRBD1 | - | TRBJ1-2 | TRBV14 | TGTGCCAGCAGCCTGGACAGGGTCTATGGCTACACCTTC | CASSLDRVYGYTF
13 | TRBD1 | - | TRBJ2-7 | TRBV6-5 | TGTGCCAGCAGGACGGGACAGGTGGAAGAGCAGTACTTC | CASRTGQVEEQYF
15 | TRBD1 | many | TRBJ2-1 | TRBV7-8 | TGTGCCAGCAGCTTAGAACAGGGGGCTTGGAATGAGCAGTTCTTC | CASSLEQGAWNEQFF
13 | - | - | TRBJ1-6 | TRBV2 | TGTGCCAGCAGACCAGGGGAACAGGCACCCCTCCACTTT | CASRPGEQAPLHF
16 | TRBD1 | - | TRBJ1-1 | TRBV27 | TGTGCCAGCAGTTCAAACTCAGGGGGTGGGAACACTGAAGCTTTCTTT | CASSSNSGGGNTEAFF
13 | - | - | TRBJ2-1 | TRBV2 | TGTGCCAGCAGTGATGGCAGCTACAATGAGCAGTTCTTC | CASSDGSYNEQFF
14 | - | few | TRBJ1-4 | TRBV2 | TGTGCCAGCAATTTTCAGGGGATGGGTGAAAAACTGTTTTTT | CASNFQGMGEKLFF
15 | - | - | TRBJ1-1 | TRBV18 | TGTGCCAGCTCACCGGATGGCAGGTCGAACACTGAAGCTTTCTTT | CASSPDGRSNTEAFF
15 | - | - | TRBJ2-3 | TRBV4-3 | TGCGCCAGCAGCCGAACCCTAGCGACCGGAGATACGCAGTATTTT | CASSRTLATGDTQYF
14 | - | - | TRBJ2-2 | TRBV6-6 | TGTGCCAGCAGGAGGGGGTCAGGGACCGGGGAGCTGTTTTTT | CASRRGSGTGELFF
14 | - | - | TRBJ1-6 | TRBV5-1 | TGCGCCAGCAGCTTGGAGCTTGGGGCTTCACCCCTCCACTTT | CASSLELGASPLHF
16 | - | - | TRBJ1-2 | TRBV19 | TGTGCCAGTAGTCTGATACAGGGACGGTGGGACTATGGCTACACCTTC | CASSLIQGRWDYGYTF
15 | TRBD1 | - | TRBJ1-1 | TRBV12-5 | TGTGCTAGTGGTTTTCGAGAGGGGGCGCAAACTGAAGCTTTCTTT | CASGFREGAQTEAFF
14 | - | - | TRBJ1-2 | TRBV29-1 | TGCAGCGTTGAAGGGGTAGGTGTACGGAGTGGCTACACCTTC | CSVEGVGVRSGYTF
13 | TRBD1 | - | TRBJ2-1 | TRBV29-1 | TGCAGCGTGAAGGGACAGTACTACAATGAGCAGTTCTTC | CSVKGQYYNEQFF
11 | - | - | TRBJ2-2 | TRBV29-1 | TGCAGCGTTGCCCAGACCGGGGAGCTGTTTTTT | CSVAQTGELFF
15 | TRBD1 | - | TRBJ1-1 | TRBV2 | TGTGCCAGCAGTGCTTTACAGGGGCCGAACACTGAAGCTTTCTTT | CASSALQGPNTEAFF
15 | - | - | TRBJ2-1 | TRBV11-3 | TGTGCCAGCAGTACAGGGACGATCTCCTACAATGAGCAGTTCTTC | CASSTGTISYNEQFF
15 | - | - | TRBJ2-1 | TRBV7-3 | TGTGCCAGCAGCGCTCGGGACTCCTCCTACAATGAGCAGTTCTTC | CASSARDSSYNEQFF
12 | - | - | TRBJ1-2 | TRBV19 | TGTGCCAGTAGTTGGGCAGGGTCCGGCTACACCTTC | CASSWAGSGYTF
12 | TRBD1 | - | TRBJ2-1 | TRBV27 | TGTGCCAGGCAGACAGGGCGGGATGAGCAGTTCTTC | CARQTGRDEQFF
14 | TRBD1 | - | TRBJ1-1 | TRBV3-1/TRBV3-2 | TGTGCCAGCAGCCAAGTTGGGACAGGGGGTGAAGCTTTCTTT | CASSQVGTGGEAFF
15 | - | - | TRBJ1-1 | TRBV4-2 | TGTGCCAGCAGCCAGCAGGGGTCCACCAACACTGAAGCTTTCTTT | CASSQQGSTNTEAFF
15 | TRBD2 | few | TRBJ2-1 | TRBV19 | TGTGCCAGTAGTATCGGGGCTAGCGGGGGAAATGAGCAGTTCTTC | CASSIGASGGNEQFF
13 | TRBD2 | - | TRBJ2-3 | TRBV10-3 | TGTGCCACCCAAGCGGGGGGGACAGATACGCAGTATTTT | CATQAGGTDTQYF
16 | - | once | TRBJ2-3 | TRBV7-6 | TGTGCCAGCAGCCTACACCAAGACGAGGGCACAGATACGCAGTATTTT | CASSLHQDEGTDTQYF
15 | - | - | TRBJ1-5 | TRBV6-5 | TGTGCCAGCAGTTACGACGCAGGGGTAAGTCAGCCCCAGCATTTT | CASSYDAGVSQPQHF
13 | - | - | TRBJ2-3 | TRBV15 | TGTGCCACCAGCAGAGAACGCCGGGATACGCAGTATTTT | CATSRERRDTQYF
16 | TRBD1 | once | TRBJ1-2 | TRBV5-1 | TGCGCCAGCAGCTTGGCCGGGGCAGGGGGAGGCTATGGCTACACCTTC | CASSLAGAGGGYGYTF
13 | - | - | TRBJ2-1 | TRBV7-9 | TGTGCCAGCAGCTTGGCTAGTTACAATGAGCAGTTCTTC | CASSLASYNEQFF
18 | TRBD2 | - | TRBJ2-2 | TRBV7-2 | TGTGCCAGCAGCTTAGGGACTAGCGGGGGGGCCAACACCGGGGAGCTGTTTTTT | CASSLGTSGGANTGELFF
15 | TRBD2 | - | TRBJ2-1 | TRBV9 | TGTGCCAGCAGCGCCGGGACTAGGGCCTACAATGAGCAGTTCTTC | CASSAGTRAYNEQFF
15 | - | - | TRBJ2-7 | TRBV5-4 | TGTGCCAGCAGCTCGGGGAGGCTTCCTGACTACGAGCAGTACTTC | CASSSGRLPDYEQYF
15 | - | once | TRBJ2-5 | TRBV4-3 | TGCGCCAGCAGCCAAGAGATCGCAGTACAAGAGACCCAGTACTTC | CASSQEIAVQETQYF
14 | TRBD1 | - | TRBJ1-2 | TRBV4-3 | TGCGCCAGCAGCCGCGGACAGGGACCCTATGGCTACACCTTC | CASSRGQGPYGYTF
20 | - | - | TRBJ1-5 | TRBV5-8 | TGTGCCAGCAGCTTGGAAAGGCCAGGGAGGGCCAATGCCTTTAATCAGCCCCAGCATTTT | CASSLERPGRANAFNQPQHF
16 | - | - | TRBJ2-2 | TRBV2 | TGTGCCAGCAGTGCTTACAGGGATCTGGGCACCGGGGAGCTGTTTTTT | CASSAYRDLGTGELFF
15 | - | - | TRBJ1-3 | TRBV11-2 | TGTGCCAGCAGCTCCAGTGCTGATGCTGGAAACACCATATATTTT | CASSSSADAGNTIYF
16 | - | - | TRBJ1-3 | TRBV21-1 | TGTGCCAGCAGCAACATCGGCGGAATCTCTGGAAACACCATATATTTT | CASSNIGGISGNTIYF
16 | - | - | TRBJ2-3 | TRBV5-1 | TGCGCCAGCAGCTTGGGCGCGGTCCCCGGCACAGATACGCAGTATTTT | CASSLGAVPGTDTQYF
15 | - | - | TRBJ1-2 | TRBV4-3 | TGCGCCAGCAGCCCCACAGGGACCCTCCGGTATGGCTACACCTTC | CASSPTGTLRYGYTF
11 | - | - | TRBJ1-2 | TRBV19 | TGTGCCAGTAGTACATACTATGGCTACACCTTC | CASSTYYGYTF
14 | TRBD1 | - | TRBJ2-1 | TRBV6-5 | TGTGCCACTAACCCCTCCCGGGACAGAAGTGAGCAGTTCTTC | CATNPSRDRSEQFF